This T cell receptor beta chain was sequenced in a study of T cell responses to AZD1222 COVID-19 vaccine. Study-wide context: Pooled samples include second doses given at about 4 or 12 weeks.

Comment on this clone: Its antigen is as yet unknown.

Assay used: immunoSEQ multiplex PCR; TCRdb lists only in-frame clones, some missing. In the table there are roughly 55,000 clones, roughly 85% of which are singletons. General study points: Clonal diversity was possibly underestimated, and white British individuals and females predominated among donors.

CDR1 and CDR2 (germline): LNHNV, YYDKDF (reference sequence). The V end was cut by 1 base, the J end by 7 bases, with 16 bases between. The length of the CDR3 is 15 residues. The V and J genes are TRBV15 and TRBJ1-2, with D possibly being TRBD1 (5 bases). This material consisted of peripheral blood, taken on day 0 of AZD1222 vaccination. The receptor's source is an adult in good health. As DNA, the CDR3 is TGTGCCACCAGCAGAGTTCGCGGGGGTTTCGGTGGCTACACCTTC. This gives the protein CATSRVRGGFGGYTF.